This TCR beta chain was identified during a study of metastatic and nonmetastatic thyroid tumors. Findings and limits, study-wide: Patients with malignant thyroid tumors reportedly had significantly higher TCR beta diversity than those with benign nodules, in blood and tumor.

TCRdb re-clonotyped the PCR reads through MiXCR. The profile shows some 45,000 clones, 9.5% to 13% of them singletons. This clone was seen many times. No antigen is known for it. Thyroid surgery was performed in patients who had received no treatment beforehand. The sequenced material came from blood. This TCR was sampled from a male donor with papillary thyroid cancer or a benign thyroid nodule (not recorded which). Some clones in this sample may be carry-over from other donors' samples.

CDR3 nucleotides: TGCAGTGCTAGACCCCAGGGGGGAGGGCCACATGAGCAGTTCTTC. Protein sequence: CSARPQGGGPHEQFF. This sequence joins TRBV20-1 and TRBJ2-1; D is tentatively TRBD1 or TRBD2 (7 bases each). Germline CDR1 and CDR2: DFQATT and SNEGSKA (reference sequence). V was shortened by 2 bases and J by 8 bases, with 19 bases between the two germline ends. The CDR3 contains 15 residues.